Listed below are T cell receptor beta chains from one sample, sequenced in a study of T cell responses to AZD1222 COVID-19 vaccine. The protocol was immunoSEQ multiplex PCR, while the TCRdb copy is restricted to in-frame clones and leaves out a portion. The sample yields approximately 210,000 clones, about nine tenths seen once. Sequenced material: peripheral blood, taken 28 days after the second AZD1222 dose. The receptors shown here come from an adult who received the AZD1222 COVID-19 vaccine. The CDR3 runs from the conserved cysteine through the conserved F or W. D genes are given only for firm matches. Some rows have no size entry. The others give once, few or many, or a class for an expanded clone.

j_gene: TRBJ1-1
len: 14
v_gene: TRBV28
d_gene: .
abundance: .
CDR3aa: CASRPDRWNTEAFF
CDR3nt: TGTGCCAGCAGGCCCGACAGGTGGAACACTGAAGCTTTCTTT

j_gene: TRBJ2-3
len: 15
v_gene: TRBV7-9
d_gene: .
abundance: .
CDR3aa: CASSLASGSADTQYF
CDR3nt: TGTGCCAGCAGCTTAGCTTCCGGGAGTGCAGATACGCAGTATTTT

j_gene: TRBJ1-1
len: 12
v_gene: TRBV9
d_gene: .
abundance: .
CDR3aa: CASSVGGTEAFF
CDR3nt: TGTGCCAGCAGCGTAGGGGGGACTGAAGCTTTCTTT

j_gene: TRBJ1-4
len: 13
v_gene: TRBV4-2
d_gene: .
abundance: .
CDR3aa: CASSPEHGEKLFF
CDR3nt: TGTGCCAGCAGCCCAGAGCACGGGGAAAAACTGTTTTTT

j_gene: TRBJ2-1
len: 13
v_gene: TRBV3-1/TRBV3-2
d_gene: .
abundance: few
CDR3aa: CASSQDYGDEQFF
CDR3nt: TGTGCCAGCAGCCAAGATTACGGAGATGAGCAGTTCTTC

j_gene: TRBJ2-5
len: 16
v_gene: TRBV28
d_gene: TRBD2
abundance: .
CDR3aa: CASSNPGLAGVKTQYF
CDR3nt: TGTGCCAGCAGTAACCCGGGACTAGCGGGAGTTAAGACCCAGTACTTC

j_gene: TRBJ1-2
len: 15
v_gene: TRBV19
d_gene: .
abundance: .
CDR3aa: CASSIPARENYGYTF
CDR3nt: TGTGCCAGTAGTATACCCGCCAGGGAAAATTATGGCTACACCTTC

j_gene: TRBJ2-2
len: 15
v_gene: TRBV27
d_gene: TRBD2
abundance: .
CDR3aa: CASRLAGANTGELFF
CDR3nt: TGTGCCAGCAGACTAGCGGGCGCGAACACCGGGGAGCTGTTTTTT

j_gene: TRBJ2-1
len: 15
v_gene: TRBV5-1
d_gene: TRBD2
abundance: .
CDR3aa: CASSSLAEGSNEQFF
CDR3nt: TGCGCCAGCAGCTCACTAGCGGAGGGGAGCAATGAGCAGTTCTTC

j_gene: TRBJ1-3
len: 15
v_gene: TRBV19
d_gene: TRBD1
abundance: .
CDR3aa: CASSHLDRDLNTIYF
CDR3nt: TGTGCCAGTAGCCACCTGGACAGGGACCTAAACACCATATATTTT

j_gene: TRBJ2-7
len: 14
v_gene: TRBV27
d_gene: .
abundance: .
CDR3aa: CASSTLGNPHEQYF
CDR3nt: TGTGCCAGCAGTACCCTCGGAAACCCCCACGAGCAGTACTTC

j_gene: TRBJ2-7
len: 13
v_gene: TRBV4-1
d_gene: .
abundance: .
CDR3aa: CASSSQEWREQYF
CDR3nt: TGCGCCAGCAGCTCCCAGGAATGGCGCGAGCAGTACTTC

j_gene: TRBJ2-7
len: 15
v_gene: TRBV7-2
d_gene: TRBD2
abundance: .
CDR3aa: CASSFRSGRSYEQYF
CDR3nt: TGTGCCAGCAGCTTTAGGAGCGGGAGGTCCTACGAGCAGTACTTC

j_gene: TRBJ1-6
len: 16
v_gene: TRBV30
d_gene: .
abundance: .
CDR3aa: CAWSVGRRTINSPLHF
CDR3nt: TGTGCCTGGAGTGTAGGTCGGCGGACCATTAATTCACCCCTCCACTTT

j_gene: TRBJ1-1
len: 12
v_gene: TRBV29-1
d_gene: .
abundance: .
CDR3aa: CSVRSQDSEAFF
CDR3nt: TGCAGCGTTCGGTCACAGGACTCTGAAGCTTTCTTT

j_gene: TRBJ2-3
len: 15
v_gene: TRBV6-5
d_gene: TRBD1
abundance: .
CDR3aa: CASRNRGRSTDTQYF
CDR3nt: TGTGCCAGCAGAAACAGGGGGCGAAGCACAGATACGCAGTATTTT

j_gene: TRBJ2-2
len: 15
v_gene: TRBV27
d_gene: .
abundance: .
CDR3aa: CASSPFLGGNGELFF
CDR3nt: TGTGCCAGCAGCCCCTTTTTGGGGGGAAACGGGGAGCTGTTTTTT

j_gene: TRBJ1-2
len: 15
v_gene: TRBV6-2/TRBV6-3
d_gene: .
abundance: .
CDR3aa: CASSYSLRPNYGYTF
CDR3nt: TGTGCCAGCAGTTACTCGCTAAGGCCCAACTATGGCTACACCTTC

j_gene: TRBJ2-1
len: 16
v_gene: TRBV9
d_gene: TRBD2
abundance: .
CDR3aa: CASGLSGRNSYNEQFF
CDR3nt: TGTGCCAGCGGCCTTAGCGGGAGAAACTCCTACAATGAGCAGTTCTTC

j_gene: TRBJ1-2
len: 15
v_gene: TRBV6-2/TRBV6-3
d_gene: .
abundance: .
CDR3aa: CASSLEQGAHYRYTF
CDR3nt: TGTGCCAGCAGCCTGGAACAGGGAGCCCACTATCGCTACACCTTC

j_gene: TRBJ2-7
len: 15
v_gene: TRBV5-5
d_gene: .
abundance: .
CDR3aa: CASSRSVLGDYEQYF
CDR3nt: TGTGCCAGCAGCCGCTCGGTTTTGGGAGACTACGAGCAGTACTTC

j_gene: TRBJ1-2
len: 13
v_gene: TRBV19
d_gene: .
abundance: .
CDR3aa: CASGGLARSGYTF
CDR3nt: TGTGCCAGCGGAGGGCTGGCGAGGAGCGGCTACACCTTC